A selection of T cell receptor beta chains follows, all from one sample in a study of blood T cell repertoires in COVID-19. Sequencing was performed with immunoSEQ multiplex PCR; in TCRdb, only in-frame clones are kept and a portion is missing. The sample contains 25,000 to 30,000 clones, 90% to 95% of which appear only once. Sequenced input: peripheral blood. Receptors originate from a woman in her sixties or seventies with COVID-19, enrolled during active disease. CDR3s include the opening cysteine and the closing phenylalanine or tryptophan. The D gene is left open where the match is weak. Clone size is not always given. Where it is, it says once, few, many or a class for expanded clones.

size	J	V	D	DNA	CDR3
.	TRBJ1-4	TRBV4-3	TRBD1	TGCGCCAGCAGCCAAGAGACAGGGGAGAATGAAAAACTGTTTTTT	CASSQETGENEKLFF
once	TRBJ2-7	TRBV7-3	TRBD1	TGTGCCAGCAGCTTGGCAGGACAGGGTATCGGTGAGCAGTACTTC	CASSLAGQGIGEQYF
.	TRBJ1-2	TRBV19	TRBD1	TGTGCCAGTAGTATTTGGGACAGGGCACCTTCTCGTACCAACAGGGAAGGCTACACCTTC	CASSIWDRAPSRTNREGYTF
.	TRBJ2-1	TRBV5-8	TRBD2	TGTGCCAGCAGCTCACGGACTAGCGGGAATTACAATGAGCAGTTCTTC	CASSSRTSGNYNEQFF
.	TRBJ2-1	TRBV15	.	TGTGCCACCAGCAGAGATGGGAGGAGGAATGAGCAGTTCTTC	CATSRDGRRNEQFF
.	TRBJ2-1	TRBV7-2	TRBD2	TGTGCCAGCAGCTTAGCGCTTAGTAGCGGGAGGGGAAATGAGCAGTTCTTC	CASSLALSSGRGNEQFF
once	TRBJ2-5	TRBV5-1	.	TGCGCCAGCAGCTTGGACACGGGGAAAGAGACCCAGTACTTC	CASSLDTGKETQYF
few	TRBJ1-5	TRBV16	.	TGTGCCAGCAGCCAACTGACAGATAGCAATCAGCCCCAGCATTTT	CASSQLTDSNQPQHF
.	TRBJ1-2	TRBV28	TRBD1	TGTGCCAGCAGGGGACCTCAGGGGGACTATGGCTACACCTTC	CASRGPQGDYGYTF
.	TRBJ1-6	TRBV5-1	.	TGCGCCAGCAGCTTGTCGGGGGTTAATTCACCCCTCCACTTT	CASSLSGVNSPLHF
.	TRBJ1-4	TRBV5-1	.	TGCGCCAGCAGCTCCGGGTCCCAAAATGAAAAACTGTTTTTT	CASSSGSQNEKLFF
.	TRBJ1-1	TRBV9	.	TGTGCCAGCAGCGTAGAAGCAGGGCCGAACACTGAAGCTTTCTTT	CASSVEAGPNTEAFF
.	TRBJ1-1	TRBV5-1	.	TGCGCCAGCAGCTTGGGCAGGGACACTGAAGCTTTCTTT	CASSLGRDTEAFF
.	TRBJ2-3	TRBV9	TRBD1	TGTGCCAGCACACGACAGGGAGGCACAGATACGCAGTATTTT	CASTRQGGTDTQYF
once	TRBJ1-1	TRBV6-2/TRBV6-3	TRBD1	TGTGCCAGCAGCCCTCTTATTCCGACAGGGCTGAACACTGAAGCTTTCTTT	CASSPLIPTGLNTEAFF
.	TRBJ2-7	TRBV7-9	TRBD2	TGTGCCAGCAGTCAGGAAATACTAGCGGGAGGGGGCGAGCAGTACTTC	CASSQEILAGGGEQYF
.	TRBJ2-2	TRBV19	TRBD2	TGTGCCAGTAGTATACCCACTCCCGGGAGGACCGGGGAGCTGTTTTTT	CASSIPTPGRTGELFF
.	TRBJ1-1	TRBV27	.	TGTGCCAGCAGTGACCCGACCGCGGCTGGCACTGAAGCTTTCTTT	CASSDPTAAGTEAFF
.	TRBJ1-5	TRBV6-5	TRBD1	TGTGCCAGCAGGACAGGGGCTGGGAATCAGCCCCAGCATTTT	CASRTGAGNQPQHF
.	TRBJ2-3	TRBV19	.	TGTGCCAGTAGTATATTCGGAGGGGATACGCAGTATTTT	CASSIFGGDTQYF
.	TRBJ1-5	TRBV2	.	TGTGCCAGCAGTCGGTACGCTGATCAGCCCCAGCATTTT	CASSRYADQPQHF
.	TRBJ2-7	TRBV2	TRBD2	TGTGCCAGCAGTGGCTCTAGCGGGAGCCCGCGCGAGCAGTACTTC	CASSGSSGSPREQYF
.	TRBJ1-5	TRBV4-2	.	TGTGCCAGCAGCCAGGTTTTTTTGCGAGATCAGCCCCAGCATTTT	CASSQVFLRDQPQHF
.	TRBJ1-6	TRBV28	TRBD1	TGTGCCAGCAGTTTGACAGGGGATTTTTCACCCCTCCACTTT	CASSLTGDFSPLHF
.	TRBJ1-6	TRBV19	.	TGTGCCAGTAGTACGCAGGATTCGGATAATTCACCCCTCCACTTT	CASSTQDSDNSPLHF
.	TRBJ1-1	TRBV12-3/TRBV12-4	TRBD1	TGTGCCAGCAGTTTAGCGGACAGGAGTGAAGCTTTCTTT	CASSLADRSEAFF
.	TRBJ1-2	TRBV6-1	.	TGTGCCAGCAGTGAAGCGCGGTGGGTCGCCGGGGCTAACTATGGCTACACCTTC	CASSEARWVAGANYGYTF
.	TRBJ2-7	TRBV6-6	.	TGTGCCACCAAGACTAGTTTAAACGAGCAGTACTTC	CATKTSLNEQYF
.	TRBJ1-1	TRBV6-5	.	TGTGCCAGCAGTTACTCTCAGGGCACTGAAGCTTTCTTT	CASSYSQGTEAFF
.	TRBJ2-7	TRBV7-9	TRBD1	TGTGCCAGCAGCCCTTGGGACAGGGGGAGCGCCTCCTACGAGCAGTACTTC	CASSPWDRGSASYEQYF
.	TRBJ2-1	TRBV9	TRBD2	TGTGCCAGCAGCGTAGGGTTGGGGCTAGCGGGAGGATTCCAAAACTACAATGAGCAGTTCTTC	CASSVGLGLAGGFQNYNEQFF
.	TRBJ1-4	TRBV6-6	.	TGTGCCAGCAGTTACCAGGCGTTTAATGAAAAACTGTTTTTT	CASSYQAFNEKLFF
.	TRBJ1-4	TRBV7-9	.	TGTGCCAGCAGCGCCACGACAGCCTATAATGAAAAACTGTTTTTT	CASSATTAYNEKLFF
.	TRBJ2-7	TRBV6-6	.	TGTGCCAGCACCCGACCGACTAGTTCGTACGAGCAGTACTTC	CASTRPTSSYEQYF
.	TRBJ1-5	TRBV10-2	.	TGCGCCAGCAGTGAGCCGACAAGTAAGCCCCAGCATTTT	CASSEPTSKPQHF
.	TRBJ2-1	TRBV30	TRBD2	TGTGCCTGGAGTGTACTAGCGGGATTTGGGAATGAGCAGTTCTTC	CAWSVLAGFGNEQFF
.	TRBJ1-3	TRBV21-1	.	TGTGCCAGCAGCAAATCCGAGTGCATTGGAAACACCATATATTTT	CASSKSECIGNTIYF
.	TRBJ2-1	TRBV30	TRBD2	TGTGCCTGGAGTGTAGGGACTAGCGGGAGGTATGAGCAGTTCTTC	CAWSVGTSGRYEQFF
.	TRBJ1-6	TRBV11-2	.	TGTGCCAGCAGCCGGAATGGGCTGCGACCCTCCTATAATTCACCCCTCCACTTT	CASSRNGLRPSYNSPLHF
.	TRBJ1-1	TRBV11-2	TRBD1	TGTGCCAGCAGCTTAGAAGGGACAGGGGCTGAAGCTTTCTTT	CASSLEGTGAEAFF
.	TRBJ1-5	TRBV2	TRBD1	TGTGCCAGCAGACGGGACAGGGTAAAAGGGAATCAGCCCCAGCATTTT	CASRRDRVKGNQPQHF
.	TRBJ2-7	TRBV7-3	.	TGTGCCAGCAGCTTATTTGGCGGAGCTTACTACGAGCAGTACTTC	CASSLFGGAYYEQYF
.	TRBJ1-2	TRBV3-1/TRBV3-2	.	TGTGCCAGCAGCCAAGATGGCGGTCACACCTTC	CASSQDGGHTF
.	TRBJ2-7	TRBV6-5	.	TGTGCCAGCAGTTACTCGAAGGGGACCTACGAGCAGTACTTC	CASSYSKGTYEQYF
once	TRBJ2-7	TRBV5-1	.	TGCGCCAGCAGCTTGACCACAGTGACTAGGGGAAGCTCCTACGAGCAGTACTTC	CASSLTTVTRGSSYEQYF
.	TRBJ2-7	TRBV18	TRBD1	TGTGCCAGCTCCCCCCAGGGGGACGAGCAGTACTTC	CASSPQGDEQYF
.	TRBJ1-1	TRBV2	.	TGTGCCAGCAGTGAAGCGCTTCTCAGGGCCGAAGCTTTCTTT	CASSEALLRAEAFF
.	TRBJ2-3	TRBV10-3	TRBD2	TGTGCCATCAGAACTAGCGGGGATACGCAGTATTTT	CAIRTSGDTQYF
.	TRBJ2-1	TRBV3-1/TRBV3-2	TRBD2	TGTGCCAGCAGCCAGGGACTAGCTTTTAATGAGCAGTTCTTC	CASSQGLAFNEQFF
.	TRBJ2-7	TRBV4-1	TRBD2	TGCGCCAGCAGCCAAGGGTCGGCTAGCGGGTGGGACCAATACGAGCAGTACTTC	CASSQGSASGWDQYEQYF
.	TRBJ1-1	TRBV6-5	.	TGTGCCAGCAGTATCGAGGGGGACACTGAAGCTTTCTTT	CASSIEGDTEAFF